This T cell receptor beta chain was documented in a study of shared clonotypes between healthy human individuals. Libraries were prepared by immunoSEQ multiplex PCR; TCRdb keeps only in-frame clonotypes and omits some of them. Of about 2,200,000 clones listed, about 93% are singletons. CD45RO-negative, CCR7-positively selected cells formed the naive CD8 fraction, excluding terminally differentiated effector memory CD45RA+ cells. Trimming shortened V by 2 bases and J by 4 bases, and 7 bases separated the two germline ends. CDR3 length equals 13 residues. Germline V gene data show CDR1 as SGHDT and CDR2 as YYEEEE.

The sequence was obtained from a man between 18 and 29 years old in good health. Some clones in this sample may be carry-over from other donors' samples. The chain uses TRBV5-6 and TRBJ2-1; D not resolved. Input material: naive CD8+ T cells from PBMCs. CDR3 sequence: CASSFSAYNEQFF. For the CDR3, the DNA is TGTGCCAGCAGCTTTTCAGCGTACAATGAGCAGTTCTTC.